This TCR beta chain comes out of a study of beta chain features in type 1 diabetes. Study findings and constraints: Across all four CD4+ subsets, people with type 1 diabetes showed modestly shorter TCRB CDR3s.

Expressed TCRB transcripts were sequenced because the isolated RNA had all been reverse transcribed beforehand. Clones were sequenced by immunoSEQ multiplex PCR, and TCRdb holds only the in-frame ones, with some missing. The sample shows 310,000 or so clones, about 15% of them seen only once. Concerning this clone: Its antigen is undetermined.

The sample comprised naive CD4+ T cells from blood. The receptor comes from a man aged 18-30 years with type 1 diabetes.

CDR3 sequence (DNA): TGCGCCAGCAGTCGGGGGACTAGCGGGGGGCGAGAGACCCAGTACTTC. It encodes CASSRGTSGGRETQYF. The V gene is TRBV5-1, the J gene TRBJ2-5, with 15 bases matching TRBD2. This CDR3 contains 16 residues. The V gene end was trimmed by 5 bases and the J gene end by 4 bases; junction bases not matched to a gene: 6. Germline V gene data show CDR1 as SGHRS and CDR2 as YFSETQ. The full variable domain, in which reference TRBV5-1 and TRBJ2-5 provide the parts outside the CDR3, is KAGVTQTPRYLIKTRGQQVTLSCSPISGHRSVSWYQQTPGQGLQFLFEYFSETQRNKGNFPGRFSGRQFSNSRSEMNVSTLELGDSALYLCASSRGTSGGRETQYFGPGTRLLVL.